This T cell receptor beta chain derives from a study of blood T cell repertoires in COVID-19. Study overall: There were acute and convalescent COVID-19 samples, and they came from the United States, Italy and Spain.

Trimming removed 0 bases at V and 6 bases at J, with 13 bases between. This CDR3 spans 15 amino acids. In germline, CDR1 is SGHDT, CDR2 YYEEEE. Original processing methods: Reference gene primer amplification gave estimated nucleated cell counts. Repertoires were generated with immunoSEQ multiplex PCR, while TCRdb's copy carries only in-frame clones and drops some. That table furnishes V, J and clone size, whereas the DNA furnished D and trimming. The table has 85,000 to 130,000 clones, roughly 89% seen once. The V call is TRBV5-6, the J call TRBJ1-5, with no clear D. The sequenced material came from peripheral blood. The clonotype comes from a man aged 70 or older with acute or convalescent COVID-19. This CDR3 reads CASSLVASRGQPQHF. The CDR3 DNA sequence: TGTGCCAGCAGCTTGGTTGCGAGTCGTGGTCAGCCCCAGCATTTT. Full variable domain (rest looked up from reference TRBV5-6 and TRBJ1-5): DAGVTQSPTHLIKTRGQQVTLRCSPKSGHDTVSWYQQALGQGPQFIFQYYEEEERQRGNFPDRFSGHQFPNYSSELNVNALLLGDSALYLCASSLVASRGQPQHFGDGTRLSIL.